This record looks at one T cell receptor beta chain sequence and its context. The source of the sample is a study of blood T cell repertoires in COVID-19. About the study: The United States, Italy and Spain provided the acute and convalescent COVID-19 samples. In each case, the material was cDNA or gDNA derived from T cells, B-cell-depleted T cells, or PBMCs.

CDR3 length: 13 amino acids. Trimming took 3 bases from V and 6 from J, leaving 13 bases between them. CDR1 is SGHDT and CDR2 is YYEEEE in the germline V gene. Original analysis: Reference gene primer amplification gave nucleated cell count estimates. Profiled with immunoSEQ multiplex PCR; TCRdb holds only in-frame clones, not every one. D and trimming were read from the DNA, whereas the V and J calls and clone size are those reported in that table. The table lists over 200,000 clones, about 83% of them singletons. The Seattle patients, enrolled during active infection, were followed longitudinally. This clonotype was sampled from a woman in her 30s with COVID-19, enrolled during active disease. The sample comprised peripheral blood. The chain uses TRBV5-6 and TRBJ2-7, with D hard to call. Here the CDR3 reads CASSSLFGFEQYF. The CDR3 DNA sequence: TGTGCCAGCAGCTCGCTGTTCGGTTTCGAGCAGTACTTC.